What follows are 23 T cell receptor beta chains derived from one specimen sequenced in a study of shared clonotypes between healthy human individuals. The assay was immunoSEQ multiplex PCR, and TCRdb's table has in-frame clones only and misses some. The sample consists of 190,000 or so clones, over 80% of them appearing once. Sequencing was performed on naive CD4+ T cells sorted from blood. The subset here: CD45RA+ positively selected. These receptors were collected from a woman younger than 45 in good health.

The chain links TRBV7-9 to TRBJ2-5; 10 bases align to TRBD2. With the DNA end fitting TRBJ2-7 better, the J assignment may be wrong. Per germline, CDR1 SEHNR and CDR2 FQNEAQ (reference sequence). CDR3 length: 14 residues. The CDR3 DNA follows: TGTGCCAGCAGCTATACTAGCGGGACCTACGAGCAGTACTTC. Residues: CASSYTSGTYEQYF.

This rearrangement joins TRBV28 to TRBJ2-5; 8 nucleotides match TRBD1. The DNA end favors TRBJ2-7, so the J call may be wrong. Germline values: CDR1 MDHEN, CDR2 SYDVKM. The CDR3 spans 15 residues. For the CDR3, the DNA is TGTGCCAGCAGGGGGCCAGGGGGCCGCTCCTACGAGCAGTACTTC. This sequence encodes CASRGPGGRSYEQYF.

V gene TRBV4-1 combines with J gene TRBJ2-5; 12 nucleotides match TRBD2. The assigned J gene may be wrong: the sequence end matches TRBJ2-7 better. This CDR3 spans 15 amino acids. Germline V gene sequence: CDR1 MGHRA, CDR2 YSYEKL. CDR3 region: CASSQFGLAGYEQYF. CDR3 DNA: TGCGCCAGCAGCCAATTCGGACTAGCGGGATACGAGCAGTACTTC.

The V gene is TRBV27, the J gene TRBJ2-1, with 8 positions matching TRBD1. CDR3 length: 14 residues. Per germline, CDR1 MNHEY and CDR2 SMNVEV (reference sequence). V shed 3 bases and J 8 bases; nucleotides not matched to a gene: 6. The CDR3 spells CASSFDRGGDEQFF. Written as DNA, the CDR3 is TGTGCCAGCAGTTTCGACAGGGGTGGGGATGAGCAGTTCTTC.

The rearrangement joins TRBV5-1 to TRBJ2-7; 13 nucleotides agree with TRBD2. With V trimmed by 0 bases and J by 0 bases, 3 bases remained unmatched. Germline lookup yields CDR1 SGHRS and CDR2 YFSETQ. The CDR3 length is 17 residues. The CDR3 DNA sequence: TGCGCCAGCAGCTTGGCCCGGACTAGCGGGAGCTCCTACGAGCAGTACTTC. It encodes CASSLARTSGSSYEQYF.

CDR3 loop: CASSPRPYSNQPQHF. The CDR3, as DNA: TGTGCCAGCAGCCCACGCCCCTATAGCAATCAGCCCCAGCATTTT. J is TRBJ1-5 and V is TRBV7-9; D is uncertain. V was pared by 5 bases and J by 0 bases, with 11 bases between. CDR1 and CDR2 (germline): SEHNR, FQNEAQ (reference sequence). The CDR3 consists of 15 residues. The variable domain in full, completed from reference TRBV7-9 and TRBJ1-5, reads DTGVSQNPRHKITKRGQNVTFRCDPISEHNRLYWYRQTLGQGPEFLTYFQNEAQLEKSRLLSDRFSAERPKGSFSTLEIQRTEQGDSAMYLCASSPRPYSNQPQHFGDGTRLSIL.

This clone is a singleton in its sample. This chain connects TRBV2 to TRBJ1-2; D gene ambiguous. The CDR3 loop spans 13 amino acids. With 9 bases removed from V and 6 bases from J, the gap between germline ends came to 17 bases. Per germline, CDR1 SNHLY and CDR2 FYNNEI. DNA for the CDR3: TGTGCCAGGAGCTTGGGGAGTGGTAATGGCTACACCTTC. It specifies CARSLGSGNGYTF.

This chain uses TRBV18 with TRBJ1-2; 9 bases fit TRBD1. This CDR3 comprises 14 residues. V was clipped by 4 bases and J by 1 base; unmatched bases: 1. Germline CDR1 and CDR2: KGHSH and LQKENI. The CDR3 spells CASSQTGGNYGYTF. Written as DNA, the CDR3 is TGTGCCAGCTCACAGACAGGGGGTAACTATGGCTACACCTTC.

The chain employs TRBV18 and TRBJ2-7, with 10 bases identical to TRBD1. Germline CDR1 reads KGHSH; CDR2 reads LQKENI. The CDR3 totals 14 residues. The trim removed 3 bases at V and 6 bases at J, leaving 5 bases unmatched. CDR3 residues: CASSPGTGDREQYF. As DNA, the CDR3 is TGTGCCAGCTCACCGGGGACAGGGGACCGCGAGCAGTACTTC.

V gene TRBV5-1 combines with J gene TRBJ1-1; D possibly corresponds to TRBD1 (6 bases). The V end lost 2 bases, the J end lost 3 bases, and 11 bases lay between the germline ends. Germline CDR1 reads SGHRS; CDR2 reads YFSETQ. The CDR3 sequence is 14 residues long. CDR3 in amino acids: CASSFEGVDTEAFF. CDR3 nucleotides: TGCGCCAGCAGCTTTGAGGGGGTGGACACTGAAGCTTTCTTT. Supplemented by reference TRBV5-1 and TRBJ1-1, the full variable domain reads KAGVTQTPRYLIKTRGQQVTLSCSPISGHRSVSWYQQTPGQGLQFLFEYFSETQRNKGNFPGRFSGRQFSNSRSEMNVSTLELGDSALYLCASSFEGVDTEAFFGQGTRLTVV.

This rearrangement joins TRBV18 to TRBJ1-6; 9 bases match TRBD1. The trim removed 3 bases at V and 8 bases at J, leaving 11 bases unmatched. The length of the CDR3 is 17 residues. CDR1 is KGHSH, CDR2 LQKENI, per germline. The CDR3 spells CASSPSPPGQGYSPLHF. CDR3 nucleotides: TGTGCCAGCTCACCTTCTCCCCCAGGACAGGGGTATTCACCCCTCCACTTT.

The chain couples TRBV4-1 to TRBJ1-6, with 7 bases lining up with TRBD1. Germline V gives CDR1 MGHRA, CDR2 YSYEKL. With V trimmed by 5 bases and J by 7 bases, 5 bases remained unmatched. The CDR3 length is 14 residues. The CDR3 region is CASSGGQVNSPLHF. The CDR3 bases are TGCGCCAGCAGCGGAGGACAGGTGAATTCACCCCTCCACTTT.

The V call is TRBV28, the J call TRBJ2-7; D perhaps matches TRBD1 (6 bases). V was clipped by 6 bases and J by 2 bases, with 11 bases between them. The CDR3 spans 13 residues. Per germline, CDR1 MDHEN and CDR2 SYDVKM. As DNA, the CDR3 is TGTGCCAGCAGGAGTGGGGGCCCCTACGAGCAGTACTTC. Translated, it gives CASRSGGPYEQYF.

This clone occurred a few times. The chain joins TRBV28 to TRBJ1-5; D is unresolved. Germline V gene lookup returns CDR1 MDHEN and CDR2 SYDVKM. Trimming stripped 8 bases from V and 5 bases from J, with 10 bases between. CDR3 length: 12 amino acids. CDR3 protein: CASDGIYQPQHF. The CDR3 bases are TGTGCCAGCGATGGGATTTATCAGCCCCAGCATTTT. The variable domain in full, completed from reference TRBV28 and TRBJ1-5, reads DVKVTQSSRYLVKRTGEKVFLECVQDMDHENMFWYRQDPGLGLRLIYFSYDVKMKEKGDIPEGYSVSREKKERFSLILESASTNQTSMYLCASDGIYQPQHFGDGTRLSIL.

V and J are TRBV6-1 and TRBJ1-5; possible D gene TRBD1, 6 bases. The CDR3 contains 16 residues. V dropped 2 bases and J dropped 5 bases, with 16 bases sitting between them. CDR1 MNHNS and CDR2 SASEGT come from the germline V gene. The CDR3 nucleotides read TGTGCCAGCAGTGAAATTTGGGGGGCAACGGATCAGCCCCAGCATTTT. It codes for CASSEIWGATDQPQHF.

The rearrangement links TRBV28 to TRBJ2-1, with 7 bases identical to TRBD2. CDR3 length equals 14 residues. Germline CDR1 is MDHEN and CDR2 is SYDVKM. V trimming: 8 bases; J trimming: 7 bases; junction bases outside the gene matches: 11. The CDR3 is CASEDPVSGNEQFF. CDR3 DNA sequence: TGTGCCAGCGAGGACCCCGTTAGCGGGAATGAGCAGTTCTTC. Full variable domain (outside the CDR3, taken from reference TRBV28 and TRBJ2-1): DVKVTQSSRYLVKRTGEKVFLECVQDMDHENMFWYRQDPGLGLRLIYFSYDVKMKEKGDIPEGYSVSREKKERFSLILESASTNQTSMYLCASEDPVSGNEQFFGPGTRLTVL.

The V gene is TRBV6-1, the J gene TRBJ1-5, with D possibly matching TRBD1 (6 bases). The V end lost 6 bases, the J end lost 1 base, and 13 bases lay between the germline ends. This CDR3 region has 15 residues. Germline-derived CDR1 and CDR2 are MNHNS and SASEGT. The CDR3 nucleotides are TGTGCCAGCAGCCAGCCTCAGGGGAGCAATCAGCCCCAGCATTTT. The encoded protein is CASSQPQGSNQPQHF.

This chain's CDR3 is CASSRNSNSGVEQYF. The CDR3 DNA reads TGTGCCAGCTCACGTAACTCCAATTCGGGGGTCGAGCAGTACTTC. The chain carries TRBV18 and TRBJ2-7; perhaps TRBD2 as D (6 bases). Deletions cut 4 bases from V and 6 bases from J, with 19 bases between. Germline V gene lookup returns CDR1 KGHSH and CDR2 LQKENI. This CDR3 is 15 amino acids long.

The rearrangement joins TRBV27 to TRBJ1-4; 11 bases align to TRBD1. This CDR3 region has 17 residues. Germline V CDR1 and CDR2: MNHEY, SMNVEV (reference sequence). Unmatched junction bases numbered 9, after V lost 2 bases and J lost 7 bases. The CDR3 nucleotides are TGTGCCAGCAGTTTACGTACTGGACAGGGGGCGTCTGAAAAACTGTTTTTT. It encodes CASSLRTGQGASEKLFF.

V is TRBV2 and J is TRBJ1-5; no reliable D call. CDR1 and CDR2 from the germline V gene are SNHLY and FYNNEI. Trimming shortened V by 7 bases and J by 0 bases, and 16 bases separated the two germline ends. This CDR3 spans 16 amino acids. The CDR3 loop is CASTLGWPYSNQPQHF. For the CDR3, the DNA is TGTGCCAGCACCCTGGGGTGGCCCTATAGCAATCAGCCCCAGCATTTT.

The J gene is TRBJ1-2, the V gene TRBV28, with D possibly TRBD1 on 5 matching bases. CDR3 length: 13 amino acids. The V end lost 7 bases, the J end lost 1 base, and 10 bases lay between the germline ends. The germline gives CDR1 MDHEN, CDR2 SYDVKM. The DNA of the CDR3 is TGTGCCAGCATCTCCGGGGGTAACTATGGCTACACCTTC. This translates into CASISGGNYGYTF.

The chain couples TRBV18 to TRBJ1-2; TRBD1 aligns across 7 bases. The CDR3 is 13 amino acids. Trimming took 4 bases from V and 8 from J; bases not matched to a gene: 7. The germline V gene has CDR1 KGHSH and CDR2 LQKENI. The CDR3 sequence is CASSQIGTDGYTF. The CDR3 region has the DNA TGTGCCAGCTCACAAATCGGGACAGACGGCTACACCTTC.

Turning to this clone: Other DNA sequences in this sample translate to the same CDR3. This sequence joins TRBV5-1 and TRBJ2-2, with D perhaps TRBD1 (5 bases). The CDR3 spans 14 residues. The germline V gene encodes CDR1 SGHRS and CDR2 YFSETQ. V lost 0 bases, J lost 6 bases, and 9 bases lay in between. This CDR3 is CASSLGQIAGELFF. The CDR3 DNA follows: TGCGCCAGCAGCTTGGGACAGATTGCCGGGGAGCTGTTTTTT.